This paragraph reports one T cell receptor beta chain. Libraries were prepared by immunoSEQ multiplex PCR; TCRdb keeps only in-frame clonotypes and omits some of them. The repertoire consists of 100,000 to 150,000 clones, with approximately 86% occurring once and the leading ten covering approximately 2.2%. The data belong to a study of blood T cell repertoires in COVID-19. The CDR3 is 14 residues long. Germline V gives CDR1 DFQATT, CDR2 SNEGSKA (reference sequence). V was pared by 3 bases and J by 4 bases, with 13 bases between. The chain couples TRBV20-1 to TRBJ1-3; D perhaps matches TRBD1 (6 bases). Sequencing input: PBMCs or T cells enriched from blood (not recorded which). This sequence originates from a woman aged 45 to 65 who had recovered from COVID-19. For the CDR3, the DNA is TGCAGTGCTAGTGGAACAGGGCTCGGAAACACCATATATTTT. It codes for CSASGTGLGNTIYF.